The source of this T cell receptor beta chain is a study of blood T cell repertoires in COVID-19. Across the whole study: Sample material is recorded as cDNA or gDNA derived from T cells, B-cell-depleted T cells, or PBMCs.

Enrollees, about 18 to 90 years old, lived in some 24 US areas. How the authors handled the data: Estimated nucleated cell counts came from reference gene primer amplification. The table came from immunoSEQ multiplex PCR; TCRdb's copy has only in-frame clones and leaves some out. That table gives V, J and clone size, and the DNA gave D and trimming. The data hold fewer than 350,000 clones, with around 90% observed a single time. The CDR3 loop spans 18 amino acids. Deletions cut 0 bases from V and 0 bases from J, with 13 bases between. CDR1 SGHDT and CDR2 YYEEEE come from the germline V gene. The sequence was obtained from a woman aged 40 to 55 with acute COVID-19. The sequencing sample was made of PBMCs or T cells enriched from blood (not recorded which). The chain carries TRBV5-6 and TRBJ2-6; perhaps TRBD1 as D (6 bases). CDR3 nucleotide sequence: TGTGCCAGCAGCTTGGTAGGACAGTTTGGCTCTGGGGCCAACGTCCTGACTTTC. Translation: CASSLVGQFGSGANVLTF.